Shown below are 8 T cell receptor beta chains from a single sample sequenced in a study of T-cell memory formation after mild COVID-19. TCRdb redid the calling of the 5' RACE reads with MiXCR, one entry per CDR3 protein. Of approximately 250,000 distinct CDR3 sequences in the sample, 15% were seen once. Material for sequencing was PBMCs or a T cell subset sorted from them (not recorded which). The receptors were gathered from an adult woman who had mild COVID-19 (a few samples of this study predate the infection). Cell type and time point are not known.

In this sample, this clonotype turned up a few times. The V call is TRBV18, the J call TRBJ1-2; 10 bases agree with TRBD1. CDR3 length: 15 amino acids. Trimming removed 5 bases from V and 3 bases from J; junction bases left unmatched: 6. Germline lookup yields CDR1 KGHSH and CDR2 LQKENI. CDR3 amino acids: CASSSPGTGDYGYTF. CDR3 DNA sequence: TGTGCCAGCTCAAGCCCCGGGACAGGGGACTATGGCTACACCTTC.

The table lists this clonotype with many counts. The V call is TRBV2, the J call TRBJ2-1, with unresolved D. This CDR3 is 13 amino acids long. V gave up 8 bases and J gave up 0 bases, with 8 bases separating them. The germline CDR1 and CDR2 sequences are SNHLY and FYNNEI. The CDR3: CASVPDSYNEQFF. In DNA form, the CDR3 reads TGTGCCAGCGTGCCGGACTCCTACAATGAGCAGTTCTTC.

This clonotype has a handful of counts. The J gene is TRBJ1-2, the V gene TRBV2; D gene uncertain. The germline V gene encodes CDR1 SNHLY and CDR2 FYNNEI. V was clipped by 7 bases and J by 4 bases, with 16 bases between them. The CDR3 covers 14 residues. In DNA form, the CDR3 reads TGTGCCAGCACCCGGGTCCCGGGAGGCTATGGCTACACCTTC. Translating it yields CASTRVPGGYGYTF.

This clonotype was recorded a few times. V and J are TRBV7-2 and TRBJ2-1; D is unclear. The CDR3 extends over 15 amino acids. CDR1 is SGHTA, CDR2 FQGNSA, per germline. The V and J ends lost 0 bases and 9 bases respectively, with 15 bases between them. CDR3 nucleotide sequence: TGTGCCAGCAGCTTAGCTTTTGTACCGAGGTCTGAGCAGTTCTTC. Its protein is CASSLAFVPRSEQFF. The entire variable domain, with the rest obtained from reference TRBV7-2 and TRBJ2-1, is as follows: GAGVSQSPSNKVTEKGKDVELRCDPISGHTALYWYRQSLGQGLEFLIYFQGNSAPDKSGLPSDRFSAERTGGSVSTLTIQRTQQEDSAVYLCASSLAFVPRSEQFFGPGTRLTVL.

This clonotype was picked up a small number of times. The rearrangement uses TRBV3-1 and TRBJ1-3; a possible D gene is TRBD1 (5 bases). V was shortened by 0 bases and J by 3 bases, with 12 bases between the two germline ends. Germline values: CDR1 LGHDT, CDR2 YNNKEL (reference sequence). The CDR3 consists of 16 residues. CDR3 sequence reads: CASSQDPAGVGNTIYF. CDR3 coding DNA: TGTGCCAGCAGCCAAGACCCCGCGGGGGTTGGAAACACCATATATTTT.

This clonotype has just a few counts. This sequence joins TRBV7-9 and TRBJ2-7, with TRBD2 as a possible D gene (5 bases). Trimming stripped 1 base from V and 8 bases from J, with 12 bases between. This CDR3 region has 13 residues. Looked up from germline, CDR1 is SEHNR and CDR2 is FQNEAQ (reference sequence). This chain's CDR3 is CASSLEARGQQYF. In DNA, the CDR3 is TGTGCCAGCAGCTTAGAGGCCCGCGGGCAGCAGTACTTC.

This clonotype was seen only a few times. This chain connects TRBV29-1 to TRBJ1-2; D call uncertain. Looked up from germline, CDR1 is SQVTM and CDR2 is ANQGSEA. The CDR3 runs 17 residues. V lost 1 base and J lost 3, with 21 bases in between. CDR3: CSVEVVVSGYTDYGYTF. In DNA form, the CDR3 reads TGCAGCGTTGAAGTGGTGGTCTCTGGGTACACGGACTATGGCTACACCTTC.

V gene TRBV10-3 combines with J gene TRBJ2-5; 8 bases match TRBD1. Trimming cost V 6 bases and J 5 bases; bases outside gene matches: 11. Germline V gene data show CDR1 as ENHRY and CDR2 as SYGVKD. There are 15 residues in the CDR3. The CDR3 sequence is CAIREGQGRGETQYF. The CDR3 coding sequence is TGTGCCATCAGAGAAGGACAGGGTAGGGGTGAGACCCAGTACTTC.